The 2 T cell receptor beta chains below come from one sample, sequenced in a study of PD-1 blockade in classical Hodgkin lymphoma. Sequenced by immunoSEQ multiplex PCR; TCRdb stores in-frame clones only, minus some. Seen here are 41,000 or so clones, over 60% observed once, and the top ten hold approximately 20%. All trial patients relapsed after autologous stem cell transplantation. Sequenced here: peripheral blood mononuclear cells (PBMCs), sampled at baseline. The receptors stem from a human donor with classical Hodgkin lymphoma.

The chain recombines TRBV6-6 with TRBJ1-1, with 9 bases that match TRBD1. Germline V CDR1 and CDR2: MNHNY, SVGAGI (reference sequence). V was clipped by 6 bases and J by 4 bases; unmatched bases: 12. The CDR3 has 16 residues. The CDR3 loop is CASRRTGGAEGTEAFF. CDR3 bases: TGTGCCAGCAGAAGAACAGGGGGCGCCGAGGGCACTGAAGCTTTCTTT.

This clone has more than one count but fewer than ten. The rearrangement joins TRBV30 to TRBJ1-5; a weak D match, TRBD1 (5 bases). CDR1 is GTSNPN, CDR2 SVGIG, per germline (reference sequence). V lost 0 bases to trimming and J lost 5 bases, with 11 bases between them. The CDR3 has 14 amino acids. Here the CDR3 reads CAWSVVGVDQPQHF. The DNA for the CDR3 is TGTGCCTGGAGTGTGGTGGGGGTTGATCAGCCCCAGCATTTT.